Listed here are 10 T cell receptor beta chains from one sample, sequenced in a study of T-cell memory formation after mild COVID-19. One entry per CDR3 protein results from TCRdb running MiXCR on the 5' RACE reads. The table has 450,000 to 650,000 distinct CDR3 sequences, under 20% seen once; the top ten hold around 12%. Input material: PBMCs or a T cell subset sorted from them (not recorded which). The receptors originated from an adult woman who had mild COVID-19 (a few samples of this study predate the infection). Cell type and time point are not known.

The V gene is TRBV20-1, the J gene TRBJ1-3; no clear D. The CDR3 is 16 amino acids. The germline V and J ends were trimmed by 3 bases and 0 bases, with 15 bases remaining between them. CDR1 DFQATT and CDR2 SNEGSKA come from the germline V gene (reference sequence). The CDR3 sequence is CSASSSFQISGNTIYF. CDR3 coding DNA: TGCAGTGCTAGTAGTAGTTTCCAAATCTCTGGAAACACCATATATTTT.

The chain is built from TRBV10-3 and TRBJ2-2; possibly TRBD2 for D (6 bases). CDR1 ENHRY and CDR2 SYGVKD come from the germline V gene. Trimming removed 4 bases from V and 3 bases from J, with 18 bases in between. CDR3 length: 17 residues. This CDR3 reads CAISGGVGRRDTGELFF. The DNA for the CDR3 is TGTGCCATCAGTGGTGGTGTAGGGCGGAGGGACACCGGGGAGCTGTTTTTT.

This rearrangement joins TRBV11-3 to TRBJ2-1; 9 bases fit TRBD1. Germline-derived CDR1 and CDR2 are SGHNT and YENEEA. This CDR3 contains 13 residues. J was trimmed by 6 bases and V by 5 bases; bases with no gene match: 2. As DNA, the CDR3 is TGTGCCAGCAGCGACAGGGGGACCAATGAGCAGTTCTTC. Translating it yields CASSDRGTNEQFF.

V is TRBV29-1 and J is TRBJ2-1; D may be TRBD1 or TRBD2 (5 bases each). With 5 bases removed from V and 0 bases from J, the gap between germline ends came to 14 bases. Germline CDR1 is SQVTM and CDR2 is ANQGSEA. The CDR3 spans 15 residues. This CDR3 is CSVSGTDSSYNEQFF. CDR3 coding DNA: TGCAGCGTTTCTGGGACGGATAGCTCCTACAATGAGCAGTTCTTC.

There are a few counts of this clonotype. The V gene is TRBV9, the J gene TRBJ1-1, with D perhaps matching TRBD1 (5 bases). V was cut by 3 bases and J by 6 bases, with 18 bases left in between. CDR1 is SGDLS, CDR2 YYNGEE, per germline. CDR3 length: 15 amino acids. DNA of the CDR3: TGTGCCAGCAGCGAAGCGGGGGAGGGTTTAGCTGAAGCTTTCTTT. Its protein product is CASSEAGEGLAEAFF.

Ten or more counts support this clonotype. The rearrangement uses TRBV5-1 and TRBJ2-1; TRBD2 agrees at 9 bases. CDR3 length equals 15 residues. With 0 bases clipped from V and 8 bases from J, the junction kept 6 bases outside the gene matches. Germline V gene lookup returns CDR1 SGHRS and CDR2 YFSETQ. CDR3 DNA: TGCGCCAGCAGCTTGGAACTAGCGGGCTTCGATGAGCAGTTCTTC. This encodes CASSLELAGFDEQFF.

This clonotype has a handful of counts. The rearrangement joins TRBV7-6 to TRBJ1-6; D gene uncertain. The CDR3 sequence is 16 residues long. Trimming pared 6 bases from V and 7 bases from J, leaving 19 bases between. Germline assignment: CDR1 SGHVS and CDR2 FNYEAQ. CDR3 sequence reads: CASRVGYRNPNSPLHF. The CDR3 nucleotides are TGTGCCAGCAGGGTGGGGTACAGAAATCCGAATTCACCCCTCCACTTT.

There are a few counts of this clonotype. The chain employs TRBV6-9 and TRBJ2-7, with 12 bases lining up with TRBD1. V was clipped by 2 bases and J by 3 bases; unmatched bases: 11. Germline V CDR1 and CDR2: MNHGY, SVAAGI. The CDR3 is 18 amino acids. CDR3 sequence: CASSYGDRGRALDYEQYF. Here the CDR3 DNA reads TGTGCCAGCAGTTATGGGGACAGGGGGCGAGCACTAGACTACGAGCAGTACTTC.

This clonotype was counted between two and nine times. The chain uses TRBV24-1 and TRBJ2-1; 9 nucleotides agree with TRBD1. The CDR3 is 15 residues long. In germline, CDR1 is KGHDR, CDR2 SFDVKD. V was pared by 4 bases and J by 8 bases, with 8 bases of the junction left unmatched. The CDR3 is CATSDPGTGWYEQFF. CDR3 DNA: TGTGCCACCAGTGACCCCGGGACAGGGTGGTATGAGCAGTTCTTC.

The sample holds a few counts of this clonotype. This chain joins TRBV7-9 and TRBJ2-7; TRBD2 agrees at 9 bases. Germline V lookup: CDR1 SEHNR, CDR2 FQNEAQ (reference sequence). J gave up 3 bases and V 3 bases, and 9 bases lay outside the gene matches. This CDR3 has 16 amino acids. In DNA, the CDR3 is TGTGCCAGCAGCTTTTTTAGCGGGAGCCTTGGCTACGAGCAGTACTTC. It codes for CASSFFSGSLGYEQYF. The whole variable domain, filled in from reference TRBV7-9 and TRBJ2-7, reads DTGVSQNPRHKITKRGQNVTFRCDPISEHNRLYWYRQTLGQGPEFLTYFQNEAQLEKSRLLSDRFSAERPKGSFSTLEIQRTEQGDSAMYLCASSFFSGSLGYEQYFGPGTRLTVT.